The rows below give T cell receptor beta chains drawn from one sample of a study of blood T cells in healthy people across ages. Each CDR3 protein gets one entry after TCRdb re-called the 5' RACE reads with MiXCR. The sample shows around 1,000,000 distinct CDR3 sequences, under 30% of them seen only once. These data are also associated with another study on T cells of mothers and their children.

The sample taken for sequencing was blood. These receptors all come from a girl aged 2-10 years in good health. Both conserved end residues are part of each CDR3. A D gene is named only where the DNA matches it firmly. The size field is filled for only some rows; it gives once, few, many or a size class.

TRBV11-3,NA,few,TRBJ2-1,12,CASSLGGLGQFF,TGTGCCAGCAGCCTGGGGGGTCTGGGGCAGTTCTTC
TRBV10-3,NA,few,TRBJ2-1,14,CAMSPEVPYNEQFF,TGTGCCATGTCGCCTGAAGTACCCTACAATGAGCAGTTCTTC
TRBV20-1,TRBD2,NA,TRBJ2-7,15,CSAGIAGASSYEQYF,TGCAGTGCCGGAATAGCGGGAGCGAGCTCCTACGAGCAGTACTTC
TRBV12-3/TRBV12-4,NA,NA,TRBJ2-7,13,CASSDPSTYEQYF,TGTGCCAGCAGCGACCCGAGCACCTACGAGCAGTACTTC
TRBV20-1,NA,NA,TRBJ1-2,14,CSARWIGERNGYTF,TGCAGTGCTAGATGGATAGGGGAAAGAAATGGCTACACCTTC
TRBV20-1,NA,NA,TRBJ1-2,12,CSARTVPGGYTF,TGCAGTGCCCGGACGGTCCCGGGTGGCTACACCTTC
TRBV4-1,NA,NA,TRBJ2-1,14,CASSLVLSVDEQFF,TGCGCCAGCAGCCTAGTATTAAGCGTCGATGAGCAGTTCTTC
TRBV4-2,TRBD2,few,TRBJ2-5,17,CASSQEGLAGAGETQYF,TGTGCCAGCAGCCAAGAAGGACTAGCGGGGGCCGGGGAGACCCAGTACTTC
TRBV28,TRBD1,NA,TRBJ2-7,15,CASSPTRTGGYEQYF,TGTGCCAGCAGTCCCACTAGGACAGGGGGGTACGAGCAGTACTTC
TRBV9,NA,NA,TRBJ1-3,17,CASSVGAASFAGNTIYF,TGTGCCAGCAGCGTAGGTGCAGCCTCCTTCGCTGGAAACACCATATATTTT
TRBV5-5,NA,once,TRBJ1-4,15,CASSLVRDGDEKLFF,TGTGCCAGCAGCTTGGTCCGGGACGGGGATGAAAAACTGTTTTTT
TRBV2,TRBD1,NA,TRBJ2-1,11,CASSADRGEFF,TGTGCCAGCAGTGCCGACAGGGGGGAGTTCTTC